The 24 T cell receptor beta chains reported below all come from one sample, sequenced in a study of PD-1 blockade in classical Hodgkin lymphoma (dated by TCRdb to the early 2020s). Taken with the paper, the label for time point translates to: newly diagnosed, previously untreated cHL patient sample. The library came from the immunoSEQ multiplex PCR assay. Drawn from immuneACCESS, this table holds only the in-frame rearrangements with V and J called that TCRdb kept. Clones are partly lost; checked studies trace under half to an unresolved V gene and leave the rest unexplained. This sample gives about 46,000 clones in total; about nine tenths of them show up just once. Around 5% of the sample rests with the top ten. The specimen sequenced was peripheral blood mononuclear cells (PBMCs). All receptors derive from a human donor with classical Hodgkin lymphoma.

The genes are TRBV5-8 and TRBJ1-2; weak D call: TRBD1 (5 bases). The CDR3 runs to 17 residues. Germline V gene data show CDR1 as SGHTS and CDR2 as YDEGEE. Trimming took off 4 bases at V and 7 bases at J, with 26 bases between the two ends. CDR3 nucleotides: TGTGCCAGCAGCCCCGGGAGGACAAGCCTCGGGGGGTCTGGCTACACCTTC. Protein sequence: CASSPGRTSLGGSGYTF.

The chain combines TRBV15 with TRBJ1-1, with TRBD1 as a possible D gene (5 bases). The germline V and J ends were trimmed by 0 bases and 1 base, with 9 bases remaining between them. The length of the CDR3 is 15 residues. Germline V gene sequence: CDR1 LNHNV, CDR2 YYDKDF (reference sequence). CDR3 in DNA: TGTGCCACCAGCAGAGATCGGAGGGGGAACACTGAAGCTTTCTTT. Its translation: CATSRDRRGNTEAFF.

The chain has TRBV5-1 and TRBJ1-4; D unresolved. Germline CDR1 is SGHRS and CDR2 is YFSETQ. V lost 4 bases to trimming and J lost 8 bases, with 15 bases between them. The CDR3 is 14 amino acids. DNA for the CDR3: TGCGCCAGCAGCGCGGGCCTAGTGGAGGAAAAACTGTTTTTT. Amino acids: CASSAGLVEEKLFF.

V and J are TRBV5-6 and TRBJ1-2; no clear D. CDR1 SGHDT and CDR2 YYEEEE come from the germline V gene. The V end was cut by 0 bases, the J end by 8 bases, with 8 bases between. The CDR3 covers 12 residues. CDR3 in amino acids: CASSLGTRGYTF. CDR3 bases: TGTGCCAGCAGCTTGGGGACGCGAGGCTACACCTTC.

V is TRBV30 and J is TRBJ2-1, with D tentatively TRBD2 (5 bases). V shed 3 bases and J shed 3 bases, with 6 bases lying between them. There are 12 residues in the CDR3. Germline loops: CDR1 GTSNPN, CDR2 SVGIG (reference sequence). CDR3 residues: CAWSAGYNEQFF. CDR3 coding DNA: TGTGCCTGGAGCGCGGGCTACAATGAGCAGTTCTTC.

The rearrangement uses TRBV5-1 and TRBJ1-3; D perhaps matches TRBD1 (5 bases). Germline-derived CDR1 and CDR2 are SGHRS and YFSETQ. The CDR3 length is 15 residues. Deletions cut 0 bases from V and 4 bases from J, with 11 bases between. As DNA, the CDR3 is TGCGCCAGCAGCTTGGTGCCAGGGTCAGGAAACACCATATATTTT. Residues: CASSLVPGSGNTIYF. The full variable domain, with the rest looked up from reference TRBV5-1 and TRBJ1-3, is KAGVTQTPRYLIKTRGQQVTLSCSPISGHRSVSWYQQTPGQGLQFLFEYFSETQRNKGNFPGRFSGRQFSNSRSEMNVSTLELGDSALYLCASSLVPGSGNTIYFGEGSWLTVV.

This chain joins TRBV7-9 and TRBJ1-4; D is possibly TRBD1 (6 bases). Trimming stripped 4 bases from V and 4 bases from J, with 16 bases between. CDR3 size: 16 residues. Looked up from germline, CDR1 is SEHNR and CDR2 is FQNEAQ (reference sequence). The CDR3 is CASSSIGGHGNEKLFF. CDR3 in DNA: TGTGCCAGCAGCTCCATCGGGGGCCATGGTAATGAAAAACTGTTTTTT.

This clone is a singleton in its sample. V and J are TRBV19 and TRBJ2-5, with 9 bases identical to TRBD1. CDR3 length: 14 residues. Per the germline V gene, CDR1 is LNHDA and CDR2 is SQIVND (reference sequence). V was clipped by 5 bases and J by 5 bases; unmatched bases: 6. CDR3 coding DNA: TGTGCCAGTAGTCCGACAGGGGGGTCGGAGACCCAGTACTTC. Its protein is CASSPTGGSETQYF.

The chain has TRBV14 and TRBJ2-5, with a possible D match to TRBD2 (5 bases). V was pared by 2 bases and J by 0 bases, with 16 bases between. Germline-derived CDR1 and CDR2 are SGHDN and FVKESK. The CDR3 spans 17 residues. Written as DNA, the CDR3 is TGTGCCAGCAGCCAATTTCGAGGGCTTTCGTACCAAGAGACCCAGTACTTC. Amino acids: CASSQFRGLSYQETQYF.

CDR3 amino acids: CASSLGLAGVTGELFF. CDR3 DNA: TGTGCCAGCAGCTTAGGGCTAGCGGGAGTGACGGGGGAGCTGTTTTTT. V usage is TRBV13 and J usage is TRBJ2-2, with 10 nucleotides matching TRBD2. V gave up 0 bases and J gave up 8 bases; unmatched junction bases: 6. Germline V gene sequence: CDR1 PRHDT, CDR2 FYEKMQ (reference sequence). The CDR3 runs 16 residues. Full variable domain (missing parts from reference TRBV13 and TRBJ2-2): AAGVIQSPRHLIKEKRETATLKCYPIPRHDTVYWYQQGPGQDPQFLISFYEKMQSDKGSIPDRFSAQQFSDYHSELNMSSLELGDSALYFCASSLGLAGVTGELFFGEGSRLTVL.

CDR3 coding DNA: TGTGCCAGCTCACCGGACAGCAATCAGCCCCAGCATTTT. Protein product: CASSPDSNQPQHF. The J gene is TRBJ1-5, the V gene TRBV18; no reliable D call. Germline values: CDR1 KGHSH, CDR2 LQKENI. Trimming removed 3 bases from V and 1 base from J, with 4 bases in between. The CDR3 runs to 13 residues. The full variable domain, rest sourced from reference TRBV18 and TRBJ1-5, is NAGVMQNPRHLVRRRGQEARLRCSPMKGHSHVYWYRQLPEEGLKFMVYLQKENIIDESGMPKERFSAEFPKEGPSILRIQQVVRGDSAAYFCASSPDSNQPQHFGDGTRLSIL.

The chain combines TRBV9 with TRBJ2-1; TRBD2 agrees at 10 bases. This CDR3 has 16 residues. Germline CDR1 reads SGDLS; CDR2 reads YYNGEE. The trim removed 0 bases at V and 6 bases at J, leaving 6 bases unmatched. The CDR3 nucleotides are TGTGCCAGCAGCGTAGCTAGCGGGAGAGGGGGCAATGAGCAGTTCTTC. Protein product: CASSVASGRGGNEQFF. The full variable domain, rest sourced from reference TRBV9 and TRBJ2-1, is DSGVTQTPKHLITATGQRVTLRCSPRSGDLSVYWYQQSLDQGLQFLIQYYNGEERAKGNILERFSAQQFPDLHSELNLSSLELGDSALYFCASSVASGRGGNEQFFGPGTRLTVL.

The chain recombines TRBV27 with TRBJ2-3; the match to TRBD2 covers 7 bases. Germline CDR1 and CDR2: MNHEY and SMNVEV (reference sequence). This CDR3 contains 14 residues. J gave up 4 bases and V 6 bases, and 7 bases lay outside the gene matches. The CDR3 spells CASSVGGSADTQYF. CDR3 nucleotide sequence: TGTGCCAGCAGCGTCGGCGGGAGTGCAGATACGCAGTATTTT.

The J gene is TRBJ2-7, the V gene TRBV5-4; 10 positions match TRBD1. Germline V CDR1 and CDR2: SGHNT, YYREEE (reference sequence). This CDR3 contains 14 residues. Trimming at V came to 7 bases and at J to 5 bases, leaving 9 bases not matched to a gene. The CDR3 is CASSPGQGKHEQYV. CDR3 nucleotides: TGTGCCAGCTCCCCGGGACAGGGGAAGCACGAGCAGTACGTC.

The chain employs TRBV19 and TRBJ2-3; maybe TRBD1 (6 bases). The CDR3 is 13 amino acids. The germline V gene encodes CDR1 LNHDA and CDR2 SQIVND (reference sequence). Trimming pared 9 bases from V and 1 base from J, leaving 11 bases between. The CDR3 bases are TGTGCCAGCAGGGGCATACGCACAGATACGCAGTATTTT. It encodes CASRGIRTDTQYF.

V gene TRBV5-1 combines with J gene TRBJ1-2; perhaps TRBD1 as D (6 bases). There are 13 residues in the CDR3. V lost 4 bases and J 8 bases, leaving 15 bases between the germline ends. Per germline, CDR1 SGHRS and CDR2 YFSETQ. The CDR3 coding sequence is TGCGCCAGCAGCCCAACAGGGACCGGCGGCTACACCTTC. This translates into CASSPTGTGGYTF.

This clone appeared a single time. CDR3 region: CASSKARDRNYGYTF. As DNA, the CDR3 is TGTGCCAGCAGCAAAGCCAGGGACAGAAACTATGGCTACACCTTC. The gene calls are TRBV21-1 and TRBJ1-2; TRBD1 was called by the table and not checked on the DNA. TRBV21-1 is termed a pseudogene. CDR3 length: 15 residues.

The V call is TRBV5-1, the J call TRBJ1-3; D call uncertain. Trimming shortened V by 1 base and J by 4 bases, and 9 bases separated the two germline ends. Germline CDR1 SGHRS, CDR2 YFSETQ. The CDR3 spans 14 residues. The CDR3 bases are TGCGCCAGCAGCTTGAACAGCCTGGGAAACACCATATATTTT. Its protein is CASSLNSLGNTIYF.

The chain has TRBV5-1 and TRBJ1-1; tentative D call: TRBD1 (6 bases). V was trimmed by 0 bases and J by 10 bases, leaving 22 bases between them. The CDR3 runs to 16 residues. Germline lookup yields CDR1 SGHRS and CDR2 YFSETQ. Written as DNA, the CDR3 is TGCGCCAGCAGCTTGGCCGGCGGTAACAGGGAATTTGTAGCTTTCTTT. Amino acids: CASSLAGGNREFVAFF.

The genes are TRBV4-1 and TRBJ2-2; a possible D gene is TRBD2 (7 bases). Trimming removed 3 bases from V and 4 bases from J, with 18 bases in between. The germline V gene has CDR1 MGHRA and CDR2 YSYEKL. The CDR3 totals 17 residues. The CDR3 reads CASSHGGASKSTGELFF. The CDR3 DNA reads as TGCGCCAGCAGCCATGGGGGGGCCTCAAAAAGCACCGGGGAGCTGTTTTTT.

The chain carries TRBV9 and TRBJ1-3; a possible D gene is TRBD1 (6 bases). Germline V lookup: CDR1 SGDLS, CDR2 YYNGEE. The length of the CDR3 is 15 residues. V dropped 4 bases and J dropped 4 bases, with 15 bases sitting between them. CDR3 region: CASSPSPGAGNTIYF. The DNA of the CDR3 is TGTGCCAGCAGCCCGTCCCCGGGGGCAGGAAACACCATATATTTT.

The CDR3 here is CASSLGQGQETQYF. CDR3 nucleotides: TGTGCCAGCAGCCTAGGACAGGGTCAAGAGACCCAGTACTTC. The rearrangement links TRBV5-8 to TRBJ2-5, with 8 bases lining up with TRBD1. The length of the CDR3 is 14 residues. Trimming took 4 bases from V and 2 from J; bases not matched to a gene: 4. Germline V gives CDR1 SGHTS, CDR2 YDEGEE.

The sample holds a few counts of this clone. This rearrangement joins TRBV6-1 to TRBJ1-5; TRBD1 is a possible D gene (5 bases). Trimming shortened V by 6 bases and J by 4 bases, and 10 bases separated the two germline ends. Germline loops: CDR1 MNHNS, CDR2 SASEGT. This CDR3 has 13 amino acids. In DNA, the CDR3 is TGTGCCAGCAGGGGGACGGGGAATCAGCCCCAGCATTTT. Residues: CASRGTGNQPQHF.

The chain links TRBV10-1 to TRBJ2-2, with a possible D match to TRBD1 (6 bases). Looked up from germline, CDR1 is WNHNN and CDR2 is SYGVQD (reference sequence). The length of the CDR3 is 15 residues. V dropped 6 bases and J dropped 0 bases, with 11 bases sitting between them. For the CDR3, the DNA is TGCGCCAGCAGGCCTGGGACAACGAACACCGGGGAGCTGTTTTTT. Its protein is CASRPGTTNTGELFF.